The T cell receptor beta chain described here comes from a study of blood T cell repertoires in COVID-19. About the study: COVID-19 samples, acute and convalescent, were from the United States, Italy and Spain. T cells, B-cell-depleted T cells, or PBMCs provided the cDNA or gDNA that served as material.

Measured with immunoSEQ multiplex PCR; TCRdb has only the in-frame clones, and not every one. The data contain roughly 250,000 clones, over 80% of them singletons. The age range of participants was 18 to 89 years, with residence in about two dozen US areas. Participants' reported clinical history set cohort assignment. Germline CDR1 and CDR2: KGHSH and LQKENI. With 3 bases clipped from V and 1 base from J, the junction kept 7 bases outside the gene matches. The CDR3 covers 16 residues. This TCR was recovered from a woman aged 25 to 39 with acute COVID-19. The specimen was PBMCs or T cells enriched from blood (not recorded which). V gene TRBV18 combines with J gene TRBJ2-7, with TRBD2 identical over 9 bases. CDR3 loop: CASSPEASGASYEQYF. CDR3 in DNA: TGTGCCAGCTCACCGGAGGCTAGCGGGGCTTCCTACGAGCAGTACTTC.